The 32 T cell receptor beta chains reported below all come from one sample, sequenced in a study of T cell changes during pregnancy in multiple sclerosis. The table came from immunoSEQ multiplex PCR; TCRdb's copy has only in-frame clones and leaves some out. The data show roughly 68,000 clones, about 91% seen once. The specimen comprised peripheral blood, sampled in the second trimester of pregnancy. These receptors came from a female donor in good health, enrolled as a control in a pregnancy study.

V and J are TRBV28 and TRBJ1-1; D perhaps matches TRBD1 (6 bases). V shed 8 bases and J shed 5 bases, with 18 bases lying between them. This CDR3 has 14 residues. The V gene's germline CDR1 is MDHEN and CDR2 SYDVKM. CDR3 DNA: TGTGCCAGCGGAAATAGGGGAAGGGGGACTGAAGCTTTCTTT. Its protein product is CASGNRGRGTEAFF.

The V and J genes are TRBV5-4 and TRBJ1-1, with TRBD1 matching 7 bases. The J segment lost 10 bases and the V segment lost 4 bases, leaving 13 bases of the junction unmatched. There are 14 residues in the CDR3. Germline V lookup: CDR1 SGHNT, CDR2 YYREEE (reference sequence). The CDR3 spells CASSPFSGGEVAFF. In nucleotides, the CDR3 is TGTGCCAGCAGCCCATTCTCAGGGGGAGAGGTAGCTTTCTTT.

The gene calls are TRBV28 and TRBJ2-2; the D gene is possibly TRBD1 (6 bases). The CDR3 is 14 residues long. CDR1 and CDR2 from the germline V gene are MDHEN and SYDVKM. The germline V and J ends were trimmed by 11 bases and 5 bases, with 18 bases remaining between them. CDR3 nucleotides: TGTGCCTCCAAAACAGGGAAGGAAACCGGGGAGCTGTTTTTT. Its translation is CASKTGKETGELFF. Using reference TRBV28 and TRBJ2-2 for the parts outside the CDR3, the full variable domain is DVKVTQSSRYLVKRTGEKVFLECVQDMDHENMFWYRQDPGLGLRLIYFSYDVKMKEKGDIPEGYSVSREKKERFSLILESASTNQTSMYLCASKTGKETGELFFGEGSRLTVL.

This chain joins TRBV5-4 and TRBJ1-1; tentative D call: TRBD1 (5 bases). Trimming removed 3 bases from V and 0 bases from J, with 9 bases in between. The germline CDR1 and CDR2 sequences are SGHNT and YYREEE (reference sequence). The CDR3 consists of 14 residues. The CDR3 is CASSYRNLNTEAFF. The CDR3 region has the DNA TGTGCCAGCAGCTACAGGAACTTGAACACTGAAGCTTTCTTT.

The chain couples TRBV5-1 to TRBJ2-1, with 16 bases identical to TRBD2. CDR1 SGHRS and CDR2 YFSETQ come from the germline V gene. V dropped 5 bases and J dropped 2; count of bases not matched to a gene: 4. The CDR3 runs to 17 residues. This CDR3 reads CASRGTSGRATYNEQFF. Here the CDR3 DNA reads TGCGCCAGCAGGGGGACTAGCGGGAGGGCGACCTACAATGAGCAGTTCTTC.

The rearrangement uses TRBV7-2 and TRBJ2-7, with 7 nucleotides matching TRBD2. The CDR3 covers 15 residues. Trimming removed 5 bases from V and 3 bases from J; junction bases left unmatched: 10. Per germline, CDR1 SGHTA and CDR2 FQGNSA. The DNA for the CDR3 is TGTGCCAGCAGCCACCAGGCTAGCGGCGACTACGAGCAGTACTTC. The encoded protein is CASSHQASGDYEQYF.

The chain couples TRBV7-8 to TRBJ1-6, with a tentative D call TRBD1 (6 bases). CDR1 SGHVS and CDR2 FQNEAQ come from the germline V gene. Between the trimmed V and J ends, which lost 0 bases and 9 bases, there was a span of 15 bases. The CDR3 runs 16 residues. The CDR3 region has the DNA TGTGCCAGCAGCTTAGCAGCAGGGGATCGGAGTTCACCCCTCCACTTT. Translation: CASSLAAGDRSSPLHF.

J is TRBJ2-5 and V is TRBV6-1; perhaps TRBD2 as D (5 bases). The CDR3 covers 11 residues. CDR1 MNHNS and CDR2 SASEGT come from the germline V gene. The V end was cut by 6 bases, the J end by 3 bases, with 5 bases between. Here the CDR3 DNA reads TGTGCCAGCAGGAGGGAAGAGACCCAGTACTTC. This translates into CASRREETQYF.

This clone showed up just a few times. The J gene is TRBJ1-2, the V gene TRBV11-2; weak D call: TRBD1 (5 bases). The CDR3 totals 13 residues. The germline V gene encodes CDR1 SGHAT and CDR2 FQNNGV. The V end was cut by 4 bases, the J end by 4 bases, with 10 bases between. The CDR3 coding sequence is TGTGCCAGCAGCTGGCAGGGCGGCTATGGCTACACCTTC. This sequence encodes CASSWQGGYGYTF.

This rearrangement joins TRBV11-3 to TRBJ1-2; perhaps TRBD1 as D (6 bases). The germline CDR1 and CDR2 sequences are SGHNT and YENEEA. V was shortened by 2 bases and J by 0 bases, with 16 bases between the two germline ends. The CDR3 extends over 17 amino acids. CDR3 residues: CASSLRQAKGSNYGYTF. CDR3 coding DNA: TGTGCCAGCAGCTTACGACAGGCCAAAGGGTCTAACTATGGCTACACCTTC.

V gene TRBV19 combines with J gene TRBJ1-5, with D perhaps TRBD1 (5 bases). The CDR3 length is 15 residues. From germline, CDR1 is LNHDA and CDR2 SQIVND (reference sequence). V dropped 1 base and J dropped 5 bases, with 12 bases sitting between them. CDR3 coding DNA: TGTGCCAGTAGTATAGTCCCGTTAGGGGATCAGCCCCAGCATTTT. Translation gives CASSIVPLGDQPQHF.

V is TRBV28 and J is TRBJ2-3, with 9 bases matching TRBD1. CDR1 and CDR2 (germline): MDHEN, SYDVKM. This CDR3 is 14 amino acids long. With 4 bases clipped from V and 3 bases from J, the junction kept 2 bases outside the gene matches. This CDR3 reads CASSSGQGTDTQYF. The CDR3 DNA reads TGTGCCAGCAGTTCGGGACAGGGAACAGATACGCAGTATTTT.

This chain connects TRBV2 to TRBJ2-7; D might be TRBD2 (5 bases). This CDR3 spans 13 amino acids. The V and J ends lost 8 bases and 6 bases respectively, with 17 bases between them. Per germline, CDR1 SNHLY and CDR2 FYNNEI. The CDR3 protein is CASRGAVIGEQYF. The CDR3 bases are TGTGCCAGCCGGGGAGCGGTTATCGGCGAGCAGTACTTC.

The chain uses TRBV2 and TRBJ2-3; D perhaps matches TRBD1 (6 bases). CDR1 and CDR2 from the germline V gene are SNHLY and FYNNEI. The CDR3 totals 13 residues. V gave up 7 bases and J gave up 5 bases, with 13 bases separating them. CDR3 in amino acids: CASNGQLGDTQYF. The DNA for the CDR3 is TGTGCCAGCAACGGACAGCTGGGAGATACGCAGTATTTT. Complete variable domain (other parts from reference TRBV2 and TRBJ2-3): EPEVTQTPSHQVTQMGQEVILRCVPISNHLYFYWYRQILGQKVEFLVSFYNNEISEKSEIFDDQFSVERPDGSNFTLKIRSTKLEDSAMYFCASNGQLGDTQYFGPGTRLTVL.

The chain is built from TRBV2 and TRBJ1-6, with TRBD1 matching over 10 bases. The length of the CDR3 is 15 residues. The junction had 4 bases not matched to a gene; V was cut back by 6 bases and J by 5 bases. Per the germline V gene, CDR1 is SNHLY and CDR2 is FYNNEI. The CDR3 sequence: CASRDGTGDNSPLHF. The CDR3 DNA is TGTGCCAGCAGGGACGGGACAGGGGATAATTCACCCCTCCACTTT.

The genes are TRBV28 and TRBJ1-1; D is unclear. Trimming removed 5 bases at V and 12 bases at J, with 25 bases between. The CDR3 totals 15 residues. Per the germline V gene, CDR1 is MDHEN and CDR2 is SYDVKM. The CDR3 DNA follows: TGTGCCAGCAGTCGTCGACTGATAATGAACACTGATTCTTTCTTT. Residues: CASSRRLIMNTDSFF.

The J gene is TRBJ2-7, the V gene TRBV6-6, with TRBD1 matching 9 bases. Trimming at V came to 0 bases and at J to 3 bases, leaving 0 bases not matched to a gene. Germline lookup yields CDR1 MNHNY and CDR2 SVGAGI (reference sequence). The CDR3 loop spans 14 amino acids. For the CDR3, the DNA is TGTGCCAGCAGTTACTCGACAGGGGGCTACGAGCAGTACTTC. It encodes CASSYSTGGYEQYF.

The chain combines TRBV27 with TRBJ2-3; D is possibly TRBD1 (5 bases). The CDR3 loop spans 13 amino acids. V was clipped by 7 bases and J by 4 bases, with 12 bases between them. Germline CDR1 is MNHEY and CDR2 is SMNVEV (reference sequence). The CDR3 DNA sequence: TGTGCCAGCATGACAGCGAACCCAGATACGCAGTATTTT. Translation: CASMTANPDTQYF.

The chain has TRBV7-9 and TRBJ2-3; 13 bases map to TRBD2. Trimming took 4 bases from V and 2 from J; bases not matched to a gene: 3. The CDR3 loop spans 16 amino acids. Germline-derived CDR1 and CDR2 are SEHNR and FQNEAQ (reference sequence). CDR3 sequence: CASSSGTSGATDTQYF. CDR3 in DNA: TGTGCCAGCAGCTCGGGGACTAGCGGGGCCACAGATACGCAGTATTTT.

V gene TRBV18 combines with J gene TRBJ2-1; 13 positions agree with TRBD2. Germline CDR1 reads KGHSH; CDR2 reads LQKENI. This CDR3 is built from 16 residues. V dropped 5 bases and J dropped 8; count of bases not matched to a gene: 9. In DNA, the CDR3 is TGTGCCAGCTCATCACTAGCGGGAGGGCCGGAGGATGAGCAGTTCTTC. It encodes CASSSLAGGPEDEQFF.

This rearrangement joins TRBV6-1 to TRBJ2-1, with a weak D call TRBD2 (5 bases). Trimming removed 4 bases at V and 6 bases at J, with 16 bases between. The CDR3 length is 15 residues. Germline CDR1 MNHNS, CDR2 SASEGT. The CDR3 nucleotides are TGTGCCAGCAGTGCCCGGACTCAGCAATTCAATGAGCAGTTCTTC. Protein product: CASSARTQQFNEQFF.

This rearrangement joins TRBV6-7 to TRBJ1-2; D remains ambiguous. TRBV6-7 is classed as an ORF, of uncertain function. V was pared by 5 bases and J by 2 bases, with 12 bases between. This CDR3 has 14 amino acids. CDR3 nucleotide sequence: TGTGCCAGCAGTCCCGGACTGGCGAACTATGGCTACACCTTC. Amino acid sequence: CASSPGLANYGYTF.

The rearrangement joins TRBV9 to TRBJ1-4; D is unclear. The CDR3 has 17 residues. Germline V lookup: CDR1 SGDLS, CDR2 YYNGEE. Trimming took 4 bases from V and 0 from J, leaving 16 bases between them. Here the CDR3 DNA reads TGTGCCAGCAGCTCCCGGGAACGGGTCGCAACTAATGAAAAACTGTTTTTT. Encoded protein: CASSSRERVATNEKLFF.

The rearrangement joins TRBV7-9 to TRBJ2-1; 9 bases line up with TRBD2. Germline loops: CDR1 SEHNR, CDR2 FQNEAQ (reference sequence). The J segment lost 5 bases and the V segment lost 5 bases, leaving 10 bases of the junction unmatched. CDR3 size: 16 residues. The CDR3 DNA reads as TGTGCCAGCAGCCCCGTCTGGCTAGCGGGGAACAATGAGCAGTTCTTC. Encoded protein: CASSPVWLAGNNEQFF.

The V call is TRBV4-3, the J call TRBJ1-1; 7 bases match TRBD1. The CDR3 length is 16 residues. Germline V gives CDR1 LGHNA, CDR2 YSLEER. V shed 2 bases, J shed 4 bases, and the junction held 10 bases outside the gene matches. CDR3 DNA: TGCGCCAGCAGCCAACGAGACAGGGTAGGGAGCACTGAAGCTTTCTTT. It translates to CASSQRDRVGSTEAFF.

The V call is TRBV7-8, the J call TRBJ1-1; TRBD1 is a possible D gene (5 bases). The CDR3 has 14 amino acids. The germline V gene encodes CDR1 SGHVS and CDR2 FQNEAQ. Trimming stripped 5 bases from V and 6 bases from J, with 16 bases between. In DNA, the CDR3 is TGTGCCAGCAGCGCACCGAATTGGGGGGCTGAAGCTTTCTTT. This translates into CASSAPNWGAEAFF.

The rearrangement uses TRBV4-1 and TRBJ2-3; unclear D gene. This CDR3 region has 16 residues. Germline CDR1 and CDR2: MGHRA and YSYEKL. V shed 0 bases and J shed 4 bases, with 14 bases lying between them. CDR3 loop: CASSQDLLVPADTQYF. In nucleotides, the CDR3 is TGCGCCAGCAGCCAAGATTTATTAGTACCGGCAGATACGCAGTATTTT.

The chain joins TRBV19 to TRBJ2-7; the match to TRBD2 covers 7 bases. V trimming: 8 bases; J trimming: 2 bases; junction bases outside the gene matches: 3. The germline V gene has CDR1 LNHDA and CDR2 SQIVND (reference sequence). The CDR3 is 12 amino acids. The CDR3 loop is CASGRGPYEQYF. The CDR3 nucleotides are TGTGCCAGTGGGAGGGGACCCTACGAGCAGTACTTC. Based on the CDR3 plus reference TRBV19 and TRBJ2-7, the full variable domain is DGGITQSPKYLFRKEGQNVTLSCEQNLNHDAMYWYRQDPGQGLRLIYYSQIVNDFQKGDIAEGYSVSREKKESFPLTVTSAQKNPTAFYLCASGRGPYEQYFGPGTRLTVT.

In DNA form, the CDR3 reads TGCGCCAGCAGTCTAGGGACTAGCTGGGGCTCCTACAATGAGCAGTTCTTC. The encoded protein is CASSLGTSWGSYNEQFF. V usage is TRBV4-3 and J usage is TRBJ2-1; 9 bases are shared with TRBD2. Germline CDR1 and CDR2: LGHNA and YSLEER. The CDR3 is 17 residues long. V gave up 6 bases and J gave up 0 bases; unmatched junction bases: 9.

This clone was seen only once. Its ends do not fully match the called genes, so a read error is possible. The chain employs TRBV5-6 and TRBJ2-7; 9 bases are a match to TRBD1. This CDR3 spans 15 amino acids. CDR1 is SGHDT and CDR2 is YYEEEE in the germline V gene. CDR3 in DNA: TGTGCCAGCATCTTGGGACAGGGTCGTAATCGCGAGCAGTACTTC. The encoded protein is CASILGQGRNREQYF.

This sequence joins TRBV7-9 and TRBJ2-5; 9 positions match TRBD1. CDR3 length equals 15 residues. V was clipped by 6 bases and J by 2 bases; unmatched bases: 7. Germline V lookup: CDR1 SEHNR, CDR2 FQNEAQ (reference sequence). The CDR3: CASSWGQGGQETQYF. In DNA form, the CDR3 reads TGTGCCAGCAGTTGGGGACAGGGAGGGCAAGAGACCCAGTACTTC.

The gene calls are TRBV19 and TRBJ1-2; TRBD1 is a possible D gene (6 bases). Germline V gives CDR1 LNHDA, CDR2 SQIVND (reference sequence). The CDR3 is 14 residues long. V lost 6 bases to trimming and J lost 0 bases, with 11 bases between them. The CDR3 DNA is TGTGCCAGTAGGGAGGACAGTTCTAACTATGGCTACACCTTC. Translating gives CASREDSSNYGYTF.